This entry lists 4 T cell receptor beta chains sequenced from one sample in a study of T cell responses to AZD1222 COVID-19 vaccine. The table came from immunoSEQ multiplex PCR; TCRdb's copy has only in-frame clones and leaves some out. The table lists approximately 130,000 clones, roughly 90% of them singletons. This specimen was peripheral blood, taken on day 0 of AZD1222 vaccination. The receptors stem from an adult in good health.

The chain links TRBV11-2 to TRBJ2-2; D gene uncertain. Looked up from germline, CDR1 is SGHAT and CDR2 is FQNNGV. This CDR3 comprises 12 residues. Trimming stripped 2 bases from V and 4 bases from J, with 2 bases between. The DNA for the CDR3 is TGTGCCAGCAGCTTATTCACCGGGGAGCTGTTTTTT. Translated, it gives CASSLFTGELFF.

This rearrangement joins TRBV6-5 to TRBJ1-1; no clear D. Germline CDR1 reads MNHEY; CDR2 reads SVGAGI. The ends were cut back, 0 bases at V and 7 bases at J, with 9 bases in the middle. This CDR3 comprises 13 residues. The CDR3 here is CASSYSTRVEAFF. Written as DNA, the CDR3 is TGTGCCAGCAGTTACTCGACAAGGGTTGAAGCTTTCTTT.

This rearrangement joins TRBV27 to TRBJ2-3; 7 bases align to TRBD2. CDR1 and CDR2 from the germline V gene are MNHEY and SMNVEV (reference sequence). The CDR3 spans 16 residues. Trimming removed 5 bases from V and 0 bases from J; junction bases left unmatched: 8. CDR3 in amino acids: CASSPGLLASTDTQYF. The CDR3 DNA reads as TGTGCCAGCAGTCCGGGACTACTTGCTAGCACAGATACGCAGTATTTT.

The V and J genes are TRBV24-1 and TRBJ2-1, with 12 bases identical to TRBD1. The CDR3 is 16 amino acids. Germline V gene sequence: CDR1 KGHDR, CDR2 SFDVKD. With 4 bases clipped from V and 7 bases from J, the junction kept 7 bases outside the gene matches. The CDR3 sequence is CATSESGQGAKNEQFF. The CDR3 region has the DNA TGTGCCACCAGTGAGTCGGGACAGGGGGCGAAAAATGAGCAGTTCTTC.